The source of this TCR beta chain is a study of blood T cell repertoires in COVID-19. Turning to the study itself: Acute-phase and convalescent COVID-19 samples originated in the United States, Italy and Spain.

The CDR3 loop spans 13 amino acids. Per the germline V gene, CDR1 is ENHRY and CDR2 is SYGVKD. Of note for this clone: A junction boundary mismatches the germline segment, possibly from a read error.

In the study's own analysis: Amplification of reference gene primers provided the estimated nucleated cell counts. Generated by immunoSEQ multiplex PCR, the TCRdb table keeps only in-frame clones and is missing some. V, J and clone size reflect that table, while D and trimming were determined from the DNA. The sample records fewer than 300,000 clones, approximately 91% being singletons. Sequencing used peripheral blood. The TCR sequence derives from a woman aged 30 to 39 with acute or convalescent COVID-19. The chain joins TRBV10-3 to TRBJ1-5; D gene unclear. The CDR3 sequence: CATSPGGNQPQHF. The CDR3 DNA reads TGTGCCACCAGTCCGGGTGGAAATCAGCCCCAGCATTTT.